This TCR beta chain comes out of a study of cytomegalovirus exposure and HLA in healthy donors (dated by TCRdb to about 2017). Describing the broader study: An earlier analysis of several hundred of the donors reported more than 250 Gb of sequence data and approximately 110 million unique TCR beta sequences from about 179 million T cells. Roughly 300 gigabases of sequencing data and roughly 90 million unique TCR sequences were included in an early release covering under 650 HLA-typed donors. The genetic ancestry cluster associated with self-reported Caucasian donors included roughly 84% of the roughly 390 genotyped donors. The study aimed to test whether signatures of past pathogen exposure could be identified by cataloging public T cell receptors. Using immunosequencing, the study profiled T cell repertoires from 550 to 750 subjects and related those repertoires to cytomegalovirus serostatus. Along with the roughly 670-subject first cohort, a separate validation cohort of some 130 different subjects was used. The study combined high-throughput TCR immunosequencing, statistical association of individual TCRs with disease status, and machine learning to predict cytomegalovirus infection status. A later analysis re-examined previously published TCR beta repertoires from 500 to 700 donors and added high-resolution HLA genotyping to investigate patterns of TCR occurrence. Rather than drawing on any new phenotypic data, the later analysis identified candidate immune exposures from TCR beta sequences and the way those sequences occurred across donors. To decide whether each TCR beta V gene segment behaved as functional or pseudogenic, an earlier analysis of some 540 of the donors relied on high-throughput TCR beta sequencing. Donor age, sex, ethnicity and CMV serostatus were compiled alongside the repertoire data. A later genetic analysis used genome-wide SNP genotypes for about 55% of the 666 donors, treating that subset as a discovery cohort. Every repertoire in the discovery cohort had been generated on one and the same sequencing platform. Both class I and class II loci were covered by HLA typing, at four-digit resolution. Typing coverage differed by locus: A, B, C, DRB1 and DQB1 were typed in roughly 629-630 donors, DQA1 in roughly 510, DPA1 in nearly 610, and DPB1 in just under 480. A handful of DR-DQ haplotypes were handled as single units for association and clustering because linkage in the cohort was strong. Across 300 to 500 genotyped donors of the cohort, an average of about 200,000 unique TCR beta nucleotide sequences per donor were sequenced, and roughly 17% of those sequences were non-productive.

The research as a whole found: Roughly uniform sequencing depth across donors was assumed in presence/absence analyses, although this assumption may not hold. Some IMGT-functional V segments, including TRBV6-2 and TRBV6-3, could not be told apart with the 87-base-pair reads, so those segments were excluded. Broadly in line with IMGT annotations, most TCR beta V segments showed up in productive rearrangements about 87% or about 30% of the time in an earlier analysis of 587 of the donors. Immune exposure information for the cohort was limited to CMV serostatus. A later analysis reported that several top co-occurrence clusters appeared linked to parvovirus B19, influenza, CMV and Epstein-Barr virus. A later analysis found that TCR association rates varied across HLA loci, with DRB1 alleles showing the most associated TCRs and HLA-C alleles the fewest. Correlated functional status among segregating V segments might be attributable to linkage disequilibrium, but an unknown experimental factor could not be ruled out. According to a later genetic analysis, donors in an Asian-associated ancestry cluster had fewer N-insertions in productive TCRs than the approximately 650-donor mean. A further reported finding was that TCR beta sequences accurately predicted the HLA-A and HLA-B alleles for most subjects in the first cohort. When HLA alleles, especially DR and DQ, strongly co-occurred, attributing TCR associations to individual alleles was difficult. Because HLA typing was missing for some donors at each locus, association tests included only the typed subset. Across donors, most TCR sequences were observed very rarely, whereas some public TCRs were present in many individuals. The authors suggested that the approach could potentially be extended to other disease states and immunological phenotypes. Seventeen rarely observed V segments, including chromosome 9 orphons, were excluded from the earlier analysis of some 590 of the donors because counts were too low. In the study, some 160 TCR beta chains were listed as associated with cytomegalovirus. The cohort was sequenced for TCR beta chains only, and without alpha or paired-chain data the features that could be detected were limited. A later analysis associated about 17,000 TCR beta sequences with specific HLA alleles at a false discovery rate of 0.05. The sequencing pipeline was judged likely to have produced a cluster of highly shared sequence variants as a technical artifact. A later genetic analysis associated a missense DCLRE1C variant with V-gene and J-gene trimming of TCR beta chains, and an independent cohort replicated the association. Most CMV-associated TCR beta chains appeared to be HLA-restricted in a later analysis, and the HLA associations seemed to be driven largely by CMV exposure. Cytomegalovirus status was reported to be diagnosed by the classifier with high specificity and sensitivity in both the original and validation cohorts. In a later analysis, HLA-associated TCR beta chains showed more clonal expansion and lower generation probabilities than non-associated chains that were equally common. In vitro tests confirmed that three of the cytomegalovirus-associated TCR beta chains recognize cytomegalovirus antigens.

The CDR3 covers 16 residues, taking in both the cysteine and the phenylalanine. Here the CDR3 DNA is all that survives: 48 bases in frame from base 1. In the germline V gene, CDR1 corresponds to MGHRA and CDR2 to YSYEKL. For this chain, trimming is 3 bases at the V end and 4 bases at the J end, and the number of junction bases without a gene match is 9. The cohort consisted of 600 or so healthy bone marrow donors. All cohort members were sampled while nominally healthy, although unrecorded immune exposures were likely present. The donor tested CMV seronegative and was one of the 352 seronegative cohort members. A peripheral blood sample was provided by each donor, and peripheral blood mononuclear cells were used for TCR beta sequencing. The Qiagen DNeasy Blood Extraction Kit was used to extract genomic DNA from the blood cell samples. The library was obtained by the immunoSEQ multiplex PCR assay. For the multiplex PCR, a mixture combining 60 forward primers for TCR Vbeta segments and 13 reverse primers for TCR Jbeta segments was used. Amplification of the CDR3 region of rearranged TCR beta genes was performed with a multiplex PCR assay on genomic DNA. On the Illumina HiSeq System, the amplified TCR beta libraries were sequenced as 87-base-pair reads. Concerning the study's data processing: A later analysis counted 65 million to 90 million unique TCR beta chains across the 666 repertoires, and about 10 million of these chains were shared by at least two donors. Raw reads were error-corrected and collapsed into unique sequences by a nearest-neighbor algorithm in which closely related sequences were merged to remove PCR and sequencing errors. To assign V, D and J gene segments, CDR3 sequences were aligned to IMGT reference sequences. For a sequence to be retained, a match of at least six nucleotides to both a V gene segment and a J gene segment was required. A rearrangement was called productive if the CDR3 had no stop codons and remained in frame with V and J, and every other rearrangement was called non-productive. CDR3 was defined by IMGT convention, running from the second conserved V-encoded cysteine to the conserved J-encoded phenylalanine. Sequences without an unambiguous match to a single V gene segment were excluded from the earlier analysis of about 600 of the donors. In an earlier analysis of roughly 500 of the donors, V segments were called functional above 56.7% productive rearrangements and were called segregating when the between-donor standard deviation exceeded 5%. A statistical classification framework was built to diagnose cytomegalovirus status from the catalog of TCR beta chain sequences. V and J gene assignment, in a later analysis, came from comparing TCR nucleotide sequences with IMGT/GENE-DB human TR gene sequences. A later analysis assigned CDR3 sequences and most-parsimonious VDJ recombination scenarios with the TCRdist pipeline. In a later analysis, each TCR beta chain was defined by its CDR3 amino acid sequence together with its V-gene family, and reads without a unique V-gene family were excluded. To address suspected cross-contamination and a sequencing artifact, a later analysis removed approximately 600 highly shared, low-generation-probability nucleotide sequences. A later analysis calculated a clonal expansion index for each public chain from normalized within-repertoire ranks of inferred template counts. Generation probabilities in a later analysis came from a VDJ recombination model fitted to out-of-frame rearrangements, and those results were checked against IGoR. In a later analysis, TCR-TCR, TCR-HLA and TCR-CMV co-occurrence was scored with hypergeometric tests, and a repertoire-size bias correction was applied to TCR pairs. In a later analysis, false discovery rates were estimated by permuting HLA or CMV assignments 20 times. In a later analysis, co-occurring TCRs were grouped using DBSCAN, with TCRdist sequence similarity added in when clustering inside HLA-allele-positive subsets. Co-occurrence clustering excluded repertoires with fewer than 30,000 or more than 120,000 public chains, plus five with anomalous nucleotide sharing. TCRdb retrieved this table from immuneACCESS and kept in-frame rearrangements only. Not all clones are present; in checked studies, unresolved V genes account for under half, and no reason is known for the remainder. Clone size and the V and J calls come from that table; the DNA yielded D and trimming. This sample is represented by about 190,000 clones; about 80% of them were singletons. The ten top clones hold approximately 2% of the sample.

With respect to this clone: There is no known antigen for this receptor. The sample holds no much larger clone one base away, and base qualities are not on file.

The sequence links TRBV4-1 to TRBJ1-2; 9 nucleotides in the junction match TRBD1. The receptor's source is a woman in her 30s in good health and CMV-seronegative. The sequenced sample was PBMCs. The nucleotide sequence is given as TGCGCCAGCAGCCAGTACCGGGACAGGGTTGTCTATGGCTACACCTTC. Its amino acids are CASSQYRDRVVYGYTF.